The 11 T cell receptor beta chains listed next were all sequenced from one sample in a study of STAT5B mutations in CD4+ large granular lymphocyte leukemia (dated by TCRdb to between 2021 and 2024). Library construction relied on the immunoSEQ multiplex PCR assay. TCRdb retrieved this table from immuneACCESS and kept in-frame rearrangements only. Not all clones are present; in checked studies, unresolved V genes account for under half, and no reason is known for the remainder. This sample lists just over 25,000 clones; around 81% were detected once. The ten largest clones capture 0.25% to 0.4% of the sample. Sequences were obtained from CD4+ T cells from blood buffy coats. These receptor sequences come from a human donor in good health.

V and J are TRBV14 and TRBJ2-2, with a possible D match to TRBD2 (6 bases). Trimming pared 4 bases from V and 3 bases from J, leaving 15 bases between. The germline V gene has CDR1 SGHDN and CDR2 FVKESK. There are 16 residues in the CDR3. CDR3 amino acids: CASSLMGGDYTGELFF. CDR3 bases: TGTGCCAGCAGCCTGATGGGCGGGGACTACACCGGGGAGCTGTTTTTT. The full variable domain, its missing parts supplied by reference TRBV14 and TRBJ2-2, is EAGVTQFPSHSVIEKGQTVTLRCDPISGHDNLYWYRRVMGKEIKFLLHFVKESKQDESGMPNNRFLAERTGGTYSTLKVQPAELEDSGVYFCASSLMGGDYTGELFFGEGSRLTVL.

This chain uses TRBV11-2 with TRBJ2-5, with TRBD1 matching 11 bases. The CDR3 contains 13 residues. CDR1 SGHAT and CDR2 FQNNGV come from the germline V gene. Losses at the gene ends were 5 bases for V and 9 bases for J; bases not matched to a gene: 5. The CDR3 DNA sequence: TGTGCCAGCAGCCCGGACAGGGGGCGCGCCCAGTACTTC. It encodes CASSPDRGRAQYF. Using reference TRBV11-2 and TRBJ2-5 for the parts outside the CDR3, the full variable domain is EAGVAQSPRYKIIEKRQSVAFWCNPISGHATLYWYQQILGQGPKLLIQFQNNGVVDDSQLPKDRFSAERLKGVDSTLKIQPAKLEDSAVYLCASSPDRGRAQYFGPGTRLLVL.

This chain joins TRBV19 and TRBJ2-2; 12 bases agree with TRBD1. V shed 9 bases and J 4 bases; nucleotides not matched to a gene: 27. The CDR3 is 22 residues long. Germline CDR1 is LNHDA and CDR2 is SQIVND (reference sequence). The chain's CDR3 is CASSRYPGTGGSARGPTGELFF. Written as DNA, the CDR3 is TGTGCCAGCTCACGCTACCCCGGGACAGGGGGCTCAGCCAGAGGGCCCACCGGGGAGCTGTTTTTT.

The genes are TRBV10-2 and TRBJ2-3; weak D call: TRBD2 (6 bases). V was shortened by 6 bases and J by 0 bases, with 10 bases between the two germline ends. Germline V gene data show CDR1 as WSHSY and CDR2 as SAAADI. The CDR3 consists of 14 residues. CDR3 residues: CASSFGTSTDTQYF. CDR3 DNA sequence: TGCGCCAGCAGCTTCGGGACTAGCACAGATACGCAGTATTTT.

As DNA, the CDR3 is TGTGCCAGCAGCTCCCTAGACAGGGATGATGCCTATGGCTACACCTTC. Translation: CASSSLDRDDAYGYTF. The chain recombines TRBV5-4 with TRBJ1-2; TRBD1 matches at 7 bases. V trimming: 3 bases; J trimming: 4 bases; junction bases outside the gene matches: 12. The V gene's germline CDR1 is SGHNT and CDR2 YYREEE (reference sequence). The CDR3 length is 16 residues.

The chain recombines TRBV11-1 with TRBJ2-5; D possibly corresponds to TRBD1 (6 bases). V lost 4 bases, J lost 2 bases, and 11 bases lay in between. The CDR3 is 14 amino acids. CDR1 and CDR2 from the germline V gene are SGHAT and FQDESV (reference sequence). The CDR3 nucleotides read TGTGCCAGCAGCTATGACAGGACACAAGAGACCCAGTACTTC. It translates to CASSYDRTQETQYF.

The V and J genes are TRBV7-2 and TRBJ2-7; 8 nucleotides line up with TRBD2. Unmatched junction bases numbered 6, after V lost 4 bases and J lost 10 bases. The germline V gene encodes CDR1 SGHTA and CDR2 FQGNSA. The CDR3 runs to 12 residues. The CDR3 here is CASSSSTSAQYF. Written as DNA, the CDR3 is TGTGCCAGCAGCTCCTCGACTAGCGCCCAGTACTTC.

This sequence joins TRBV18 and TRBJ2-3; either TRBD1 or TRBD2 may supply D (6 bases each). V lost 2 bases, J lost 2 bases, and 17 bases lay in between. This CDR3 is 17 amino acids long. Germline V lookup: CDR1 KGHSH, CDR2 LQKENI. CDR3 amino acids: CASSPEEGGGFTDTQYF. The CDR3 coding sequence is TGTGCCAGCTCACCAGAAGAGGGGGGTGGATTCACAGATACGCAGTATTTT.

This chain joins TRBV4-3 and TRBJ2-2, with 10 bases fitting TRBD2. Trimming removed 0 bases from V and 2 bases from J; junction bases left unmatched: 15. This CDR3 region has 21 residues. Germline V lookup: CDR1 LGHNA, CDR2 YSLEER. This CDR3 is CASSQDLSSGRANRNTGELFF. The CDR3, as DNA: TGCGCCAGCAGCCAAGATCTCTCAAGCGGGAGGGCCAATCGCAACACCGGGGAGCTGTTTTTT.

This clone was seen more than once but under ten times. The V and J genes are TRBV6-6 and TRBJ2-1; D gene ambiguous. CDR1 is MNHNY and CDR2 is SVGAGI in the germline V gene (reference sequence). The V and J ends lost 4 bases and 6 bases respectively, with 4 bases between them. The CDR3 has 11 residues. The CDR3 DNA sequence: TGTGCCAGCAGTTCCCTCAATGAGCAGTTCTTC. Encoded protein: CASSSLNEQFF.

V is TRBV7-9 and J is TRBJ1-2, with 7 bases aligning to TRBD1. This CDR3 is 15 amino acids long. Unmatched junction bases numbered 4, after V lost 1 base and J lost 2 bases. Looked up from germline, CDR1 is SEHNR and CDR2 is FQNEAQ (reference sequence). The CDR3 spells CASSLVGQKNYGYTF. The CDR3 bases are TGTGCCAGCAGCTTAGTGGGACAGAAGAACTATGGCTACACCTTC.